This T cell receptor (beta chain) emerged from a study of blood T cell repertoires in COVID-19. Background on the study: Samples of COVID-19 (acute and convalescent) were obtained from the United States, Italy and Spain.

Per the study methods: How many nucleated cells were present was estimated from reference gene primer amplification. The table came from immunoSEQ multiplex PCR; TCRdb's copy has only in-frame clones and leaves some out. V and J calls and clone size come straight from that table; D and trimming were deduced from the DNA. The sample includes tens of thousands of clones, 70% to 90% seen only once; the top ten take 9% to 9.5%. The CDR3 loop spans 17 amino acids. The germline V gene has CDR1 SNHLY and CDR2 FYNNEI. Deletions cut 7 bases from V and 1 base from J, with 23 bases between. The source is a human donor in a cohort sampled during active COVID-19. The chain has TRBV2 and TRBJ2-7; tentative D call: TRBD2 (5 bases). The specimen sequenced was peripheral blood. The CDR3 spells CASTSSGSQPVSYEQYF. CDR3 in DNA: TGTGCCAGCACCTCCTCGGGGAGCCAGCCTGTTTCCTACGAGCAGTACTTC.